The 3 T cell receptor beta chains listed next were all sequenced from one sample in a study of OX40 agonist ivuxolimab in advanced cancers. The repertoire was sequenced with immunoSEQ multiplex PCR; TCRdb's copy has only in-frame clones and lacks some. The sample holds approximately 26,000 clones, almost 80% seen once. Sample: CD4+ or CD8+ T cells sorted from blood, taken in a trial of the OX40 agonist ivuxolimab. The receptors were gathered from an adult with an advanced solid tumor such as melanoma, head and neck, liver or kidney cancer.

The chain carries TRBV11-2 and TRBJ2-7; 8 bases line up with TRBD1. V trimming: 5 bases; J trimming: 3 bases; junction bases outside the gene matches: 9. The CDR3 sequence is 15 residues long. Germline-derived CDR1 and CDR2 are SGHAT and FQNNGV. The CDR3, as DNA: TGTGCCAGCAGCATAGGACAGGGCCCTCACTACGAGCAGTACTTC. Translated: CASSIGQGPHYEQYF.

This chain joins TRBV4-1 and TRBJ1-1; a possible D gene is TRBD1 (5 bases). The germline V and J ends were trimmed by 4 bases and 6 bases, with 21 bases remaining between them. Germline V gene lookup returns CDR1 MGHRA and CDR2 YSYEKL. This CDR3 is built from 16 residues. CDR3 nucleotide sequence: TGCGCCAGCAGCCCACGACAGATTTCGACTGGCCCTGAAGCTTTCTTT. Translated, it gives CASSPRQISTGPEAFF.

The gene calls are TRBV2 and TRBJ2-1; 8 bases are a match to TRBD2. Germline lookup yields CDR1 SNHLY and CDR2 FYNNEI. The CDR3 covers 16 residues. After removal of 6 bases from V and 0 bases from J, the junction contained 7 bases not matched to a gene. For the CDR3, the DNA is TGTGCCAGCAGAGAGAGCGGGGGAAGCTCCTACAATGAGCAGTTCTTC. Translation: CASRESGGSSYNEQFF.